The 10 T cell receptor beta chains below come from one sample, sequenced in a study of regulatory T cells in long-lasting Graves disease (dated by TCRdb to about 2021). Libraries were made using multiplex PCR. Reads for this sample came from an Illumina HiSeq 4000. iRepertoire HTBI primers and Arm-PCR amplification of CDR3 regions were used to construct TCR beta libraries. TCRdb reran the public reads through fastp at Q25 and MiXCR, keeping productive beta chains. Under each unique CDR3 protein, matching rows form one entry showing the most common genes and DNA. The sample records approximately 690,000 distinct CDR3 sequences, around 30% of which are singletons. The top ten clones comprise 42% of the sample. The sample's time point label, in plain terms: persistent/refractory GD, antithyroid drugs over 5 years with positive TRAb. For both TCR sequencing and RNA sequencing, RNA was extracted from PBMCs using TRIzol.

The specimen comprised peripheral blood mononuclear cells (PBMCs), sampled when the disease was refractory, from a patient treated with antithyroid drugs. The receptors stem from a female donor with Graves disease.

This clonotype was found a few times. V is TRBV6-1 and J is TRBJ2-6, with 8 bases fitting TRBD2. CDR3 length: 17 residues. Germline CDR1 and CDR2: MNHNS and SASEGT. Germline trimming cut 6 bases from V and 4 bases from J; bases unmatched to any gene: 11. The CDR3 region is CASRRSGSLSGANVLTF. The CDR3 DNA reads TGTGCCAGCAGACGAAGCGGGAGTCTTTCCGGGGCCAACGTCCTGACTTTC.

The chain carries TRBV24-1 and TRBJ1-2; D is undetermined. The CDR3 sequence is 14 residues long. V lost 2 bases, J lost 6 bases, and 12 bases lay in between. CDR1 is KGHDR and CDR2 is SFDVKD in the germline V gene. This chain's CDR3 is CATSDWSASHGYTF. The CDR3 nucleotides are TGTGCCACCAGTGATTGGTCAGCAAGTCATGGCTACACCTTC.

This clonotype was seen a few times. This rearrangement joins TRBV11-2 to TRBJ1-3; no clear D gene. Trimming took 1 base from V and 1 from J, leaving 5 bases between them. The CDR3 is 14 residues long. CDR1 and CDR2 from the germline V gene are SGHAT and FQNNGV. CDR3 sequence reads: CASSLGDSGNTIYF. The CDR3 DNA reads TGTGCCAGCAGCTTAGGAGATTCTGGAAACACCATATATTTT. The full variable domain, its missing parts supplied by reference TRBV11-2 and TRBJ1-3, is EAGVAQSPRYKIIEKRQSVAFWCNPISGHATLYWYQQILGQGPKLLIQFQNNGVVDDSQLPKDRFSAERLKGVDSTLKIQPAKLEDSAVYLCASSLGDSGNTIYFGEGSWLTVV.

This clonotype was counted between two and nine times. This chain uses TRBV24-1 with TRBJ1-2; no clear D gene. The V end lost 2 bases, the J end lost 7 bases, and 16 bases lay between the germline ends. Germline CDR1 is KGHDR and CDR2 is SFDVKD. The CDR3 sequence is 15 residues long. The CDR3 spells CATSDSSRIQFGYTF. CDR3 DNA: TGTGCCACCAGTGATTCAAGCAGAATCCAGTTTGGCTACACCTTC.

This CDR3 reads CSAREIAKNIQYF. As DNA, the CDR3 is TGCAGTGCTAGGGAGATTGCCAAAAACATTCAGTACTTC. The gene calls are TRBV20-1 and TRBJ2-4; D call uncertain. The CDR3 contains 13 residues. Looked up from germline, CDR1 is DFQATT and CDR2 is SNEGSKA (reference sequence). V was cut by 3 bases and J by 1 base, with 7 bases left in between.

This clonotype was counted a few times. The V and J genes are TRBV28 and TRBJ1-4; D uncertain. V gave up 7 bases and J gave up 5 bases, with 14 bases separating them. CDR1 and CDR2 (germline): MDHEN, SYDVKM. The CDR3 totals 14 residues. CDR3 residues: CASKVWRVNEKLFF. As DNA, the CDR3 is TGTGCCAGCAAAGTTTGGCGGGTGAATGAAAAACTGTTTTTT.

This clonotype occurred a few times. The chain links TRBV12-3 or TRBV12-4 to TRBJ1-2; D gene uncertain. This CDR3 has 15 amino acids. The V end lost 4 bases, the J end lost 3 bases, and 15 bases lay between the germline ends. CDR3 DNA sequence: TGTGCCAGCAGTTCTCCCGCGTCGAGTGACTATGGCTACACCTTC. Translation: CASSSPASSDYGYTF.

This clonotype was found once. The chain employs TRBV6-1 and TRBJ2-5; D could derive from TRBD1 or TRBD2 (5 bases each). The CDR3 has 17 amino acids. The V end lost 4 bases, the J end lost 4 bases, and 22 bases lay between the germline ends. Germline-derived CDR1 and CDR2 are MNHNS and SASEGT. CDR3 protein: CASSGSRMAGGRETQYF. Here the CDR3 DNA reads TGTGCCAGCAGTGGCAGTCGGATGGCTGGGGGTCGAGAGACCCAGTACTTC.

This clonotype was counted ten times or more. The chain carries TRBV6-1 and TRBJ1-1; weak D call: TRBD1 (5 bases). CDR1 MNHNS and CDR2 SASEGT come from the germline V gene. V lost 6 bases, J lost 0 bases, and 11 bases lay in between. This CDR3 has 14 amino acids. In DNA form, the CDR3 reads TGTGCCAGCAGAGAGAGGGGCATGAACACTGAAGCTTTCTTT. Translation gives CASRERGMNTEAFF.

The rearrangement links TRBV19 to TRBJ1-2, with D hard to call. The CDR3 is 13 amino acids. V shed 9 bases and J shed 4 bases, with 15 bases lying between them. The germline V gene has CDR1 LNHDA and CDR2 SQIVND (reference sequence). CDR3 nucleotide sequence: TGTGCCAGCAAATTGGCAGAGACCTATGGCTACACCTTC. Translated, it gives CASKLAETYGYTF.